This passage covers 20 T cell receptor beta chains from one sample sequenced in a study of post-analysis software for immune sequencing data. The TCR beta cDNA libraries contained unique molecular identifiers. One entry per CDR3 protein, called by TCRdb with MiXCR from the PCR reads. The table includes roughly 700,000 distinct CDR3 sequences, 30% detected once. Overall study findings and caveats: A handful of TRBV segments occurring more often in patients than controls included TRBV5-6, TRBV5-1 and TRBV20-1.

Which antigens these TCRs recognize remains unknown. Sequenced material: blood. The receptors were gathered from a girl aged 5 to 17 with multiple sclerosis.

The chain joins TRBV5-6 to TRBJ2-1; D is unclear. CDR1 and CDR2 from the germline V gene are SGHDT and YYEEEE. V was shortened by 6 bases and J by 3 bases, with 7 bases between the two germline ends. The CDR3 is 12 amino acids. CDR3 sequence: CASTEGYNEQFF. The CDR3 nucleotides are TGTGCCAGCACCGAAGGCTACAATGAGCAGTTCTTC.

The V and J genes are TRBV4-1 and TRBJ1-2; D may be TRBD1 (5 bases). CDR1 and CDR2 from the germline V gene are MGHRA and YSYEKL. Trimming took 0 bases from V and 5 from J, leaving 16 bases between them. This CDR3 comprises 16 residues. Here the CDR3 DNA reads TGCGCCAGCAGCCAAGATCGGGCCGGGGGTGGGTATGGCTACACCTTC. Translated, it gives CASSQDRAGGGYGYTF.

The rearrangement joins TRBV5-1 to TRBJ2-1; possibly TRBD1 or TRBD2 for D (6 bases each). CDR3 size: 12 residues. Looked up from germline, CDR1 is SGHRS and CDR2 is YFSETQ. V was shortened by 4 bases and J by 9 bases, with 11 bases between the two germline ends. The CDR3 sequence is CASSMEGVEQFF. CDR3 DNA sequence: TGCGCCAGCAGCATGGAGGGGGTTGAGCAGTTCTTC.

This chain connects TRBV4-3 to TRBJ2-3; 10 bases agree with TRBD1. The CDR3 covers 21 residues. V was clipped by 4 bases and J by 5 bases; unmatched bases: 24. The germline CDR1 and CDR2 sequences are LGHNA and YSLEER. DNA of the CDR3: TGCGCCAGCAGCCCCTATCACCGGGACAGGGGAAGAGCCCGTCTGGTAGATACGCAGTATTTT. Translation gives CASSPYHRDRGRARLVDTQYF.

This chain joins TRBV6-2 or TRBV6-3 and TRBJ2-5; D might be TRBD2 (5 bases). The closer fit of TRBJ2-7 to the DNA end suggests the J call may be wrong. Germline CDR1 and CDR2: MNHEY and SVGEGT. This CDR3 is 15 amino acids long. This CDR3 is CASSPDVDYRNEQYF. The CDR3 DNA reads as TGTGCCAGCAGTCCCGATGTCGACTACCGAAACGAGCAGTACTTC.

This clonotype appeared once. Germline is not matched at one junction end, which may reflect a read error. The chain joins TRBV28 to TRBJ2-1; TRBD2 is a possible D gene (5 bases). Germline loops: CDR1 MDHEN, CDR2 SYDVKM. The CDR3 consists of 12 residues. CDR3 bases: TGTGCCAGCAGTCCTGACTACAATAAGCAGTTCTTC. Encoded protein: CASSPDYNKQFF.

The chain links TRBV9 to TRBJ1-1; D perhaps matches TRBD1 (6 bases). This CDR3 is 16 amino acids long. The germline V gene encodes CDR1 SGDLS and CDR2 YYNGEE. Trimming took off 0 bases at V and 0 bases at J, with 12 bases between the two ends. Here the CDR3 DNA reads TGTGCCAGCAGCGTAGACAGGGAGCTCCTGAACACTGAAGCTTTCTTT. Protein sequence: CASSVDRELLNTEAFF.

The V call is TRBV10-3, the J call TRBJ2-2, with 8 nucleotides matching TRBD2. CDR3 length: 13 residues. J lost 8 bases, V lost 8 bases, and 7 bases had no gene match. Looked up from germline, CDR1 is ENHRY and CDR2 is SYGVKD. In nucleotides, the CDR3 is TGTGCCATCTACCGGGGGGGACGAGGGGAGCTGTTTTTT. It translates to CAIYRGGRGELFF.

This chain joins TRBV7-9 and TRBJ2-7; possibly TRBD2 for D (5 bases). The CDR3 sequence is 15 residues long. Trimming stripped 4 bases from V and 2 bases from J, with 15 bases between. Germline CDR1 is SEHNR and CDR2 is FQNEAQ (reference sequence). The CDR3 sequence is CASSSVSGGPYEQYF. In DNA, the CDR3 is TGTGCCAGCAGCTCGGTAAGCGGCGGACCCTACGAGCAGTACTTC.

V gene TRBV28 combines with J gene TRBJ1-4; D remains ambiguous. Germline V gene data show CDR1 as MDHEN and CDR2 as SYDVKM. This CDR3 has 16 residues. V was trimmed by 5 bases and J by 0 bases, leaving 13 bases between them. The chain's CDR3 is CASSPARPATNEKLFF. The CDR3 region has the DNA TGTGCCAGCAGTCCCGCCAGACCTGCAACTAATGAAAAACTGTTTTTT.

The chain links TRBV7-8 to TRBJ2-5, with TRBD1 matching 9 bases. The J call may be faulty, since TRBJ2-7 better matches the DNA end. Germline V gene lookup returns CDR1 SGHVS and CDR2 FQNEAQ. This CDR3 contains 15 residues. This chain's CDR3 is CASSLGRQGAYEQYF. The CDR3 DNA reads TGTGCCAGCAGCTTAGGAAGACAGGGGGCCTACGAGCAGTACTTC.

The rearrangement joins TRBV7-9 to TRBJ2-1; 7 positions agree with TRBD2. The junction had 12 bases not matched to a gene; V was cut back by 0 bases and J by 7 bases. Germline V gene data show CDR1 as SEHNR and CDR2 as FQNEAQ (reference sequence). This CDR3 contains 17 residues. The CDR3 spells CASSLAGETMGGNEQFF. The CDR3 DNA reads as TGTGCCAGCAGCTTAGCCGGAGAGACCATGGGGGGGAATGAGCAGTTCTTC.

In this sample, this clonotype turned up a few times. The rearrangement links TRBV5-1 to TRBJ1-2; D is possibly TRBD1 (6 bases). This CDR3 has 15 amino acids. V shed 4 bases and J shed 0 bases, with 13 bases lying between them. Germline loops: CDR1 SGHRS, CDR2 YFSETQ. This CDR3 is CASSAAGTPNYGYTF. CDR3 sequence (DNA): TGCGCCAGCAGCGCGGCCGGGACACCTAACTATGGCTACACCTTC.

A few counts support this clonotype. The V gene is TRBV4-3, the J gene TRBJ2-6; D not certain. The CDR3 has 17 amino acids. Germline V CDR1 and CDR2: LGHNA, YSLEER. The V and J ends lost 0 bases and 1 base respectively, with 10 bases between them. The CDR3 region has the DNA TGCGCCAGCAGCCAAGATAGTCCCAGATCTGGGGCCAACGTCCTGACTTTC. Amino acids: CASSQDSPRSGANVLTF.

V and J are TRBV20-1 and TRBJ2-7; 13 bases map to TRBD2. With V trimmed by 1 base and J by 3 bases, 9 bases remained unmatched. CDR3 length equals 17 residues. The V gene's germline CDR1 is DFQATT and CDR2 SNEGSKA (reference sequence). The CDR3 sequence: CSARGTGLAGDYYEQYF. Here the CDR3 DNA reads TGCAGTGCTAGAGGAACTGGACTAGCGGGAGACTACTACGAGCAGTACTTC.

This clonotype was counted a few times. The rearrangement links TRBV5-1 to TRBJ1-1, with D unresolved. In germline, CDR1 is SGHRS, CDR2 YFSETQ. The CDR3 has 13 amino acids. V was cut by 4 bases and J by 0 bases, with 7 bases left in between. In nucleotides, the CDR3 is TGCGCCAGCAGCAGCCAGATGAACACTGAAGCTTTCTTT. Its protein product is CASSSQMNTEAFF.

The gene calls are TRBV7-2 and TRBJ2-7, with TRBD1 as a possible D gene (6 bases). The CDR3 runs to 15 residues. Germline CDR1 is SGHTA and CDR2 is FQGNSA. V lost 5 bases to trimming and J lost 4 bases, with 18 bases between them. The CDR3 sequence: CASSQGPGDKYEQYF. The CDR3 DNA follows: TGTGCCAGCAGCCAGGGCCCAGGGGACAAATACGAGCAGTACTTC. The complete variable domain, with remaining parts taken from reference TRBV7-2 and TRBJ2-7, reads GAGVSQSPSNKVTEKGKDVELRCDPISGHTALYWYRQSLGQGLEFLIYFQGNSAPDKSGLPSDRFSAERTGGSVSTLTIQRTQQEDSAVYLCASSQGPGDKYEQYFGPGTRLTVT.

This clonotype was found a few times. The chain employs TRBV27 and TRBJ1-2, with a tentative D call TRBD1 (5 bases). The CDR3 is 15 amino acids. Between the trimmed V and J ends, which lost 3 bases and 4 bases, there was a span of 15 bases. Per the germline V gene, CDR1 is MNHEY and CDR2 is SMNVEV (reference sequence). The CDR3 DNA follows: TGTGCCAGCAGTTTCGGGCAGGGCGGAATCTATGGCTACACCTTC. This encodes CASSFGQGGIYGYTF.

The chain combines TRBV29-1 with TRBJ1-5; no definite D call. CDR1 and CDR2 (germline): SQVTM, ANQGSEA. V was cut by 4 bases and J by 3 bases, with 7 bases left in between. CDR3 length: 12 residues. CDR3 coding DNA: TGCAGCGTTGGCGGGTACAATCAGCCCCAGCATTTT. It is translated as CSVGGYNQPQHF. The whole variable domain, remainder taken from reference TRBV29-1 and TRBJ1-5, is SAVISQKPSRDICQRGTSLTIQCQVDSQVTMMFWYRQQPGQSLTLIATANQGSEATYESGFVIDKFPISRPNLTFSTLTVSNMSPEDSSIYLCSVGGYNQPQHFGDGTRLSIL.

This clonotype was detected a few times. This CDR3 reads CASSSGTSGRGSYEQYF. CDR3 sequence (DNA): TGTGCCAGCAGCTCAGGGACTAGCGGGCGAGGCTCCTACGAGCAGTACTTC. This chain connects TRBV28 to TRBJ2-7; TRBD2 aligns across 12 bases. The CDR3 spans 17 residues. V shed 6 bases, J shed 0 bases, and the junction held 9 bases outside the gene matches. Germline-derived CDR1 and CDR2 are MDHEN and SYDVKM.